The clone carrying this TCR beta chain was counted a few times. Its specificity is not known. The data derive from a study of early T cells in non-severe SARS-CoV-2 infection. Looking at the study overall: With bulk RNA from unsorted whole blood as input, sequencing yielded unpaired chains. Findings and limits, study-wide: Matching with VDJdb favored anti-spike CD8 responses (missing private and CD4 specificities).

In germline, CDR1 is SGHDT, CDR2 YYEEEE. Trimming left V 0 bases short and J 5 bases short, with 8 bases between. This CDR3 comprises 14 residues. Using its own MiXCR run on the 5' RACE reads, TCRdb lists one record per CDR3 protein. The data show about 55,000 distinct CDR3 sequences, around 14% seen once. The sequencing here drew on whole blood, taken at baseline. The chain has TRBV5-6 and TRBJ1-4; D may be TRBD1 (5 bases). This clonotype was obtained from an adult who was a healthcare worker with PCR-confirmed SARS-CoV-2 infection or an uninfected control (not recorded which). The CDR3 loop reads CASSLDRLNEKLFF. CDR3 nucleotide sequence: TGTGCCAGCAGCTTGGACAGGCTCAATGAAAAACTGTTTTTT.